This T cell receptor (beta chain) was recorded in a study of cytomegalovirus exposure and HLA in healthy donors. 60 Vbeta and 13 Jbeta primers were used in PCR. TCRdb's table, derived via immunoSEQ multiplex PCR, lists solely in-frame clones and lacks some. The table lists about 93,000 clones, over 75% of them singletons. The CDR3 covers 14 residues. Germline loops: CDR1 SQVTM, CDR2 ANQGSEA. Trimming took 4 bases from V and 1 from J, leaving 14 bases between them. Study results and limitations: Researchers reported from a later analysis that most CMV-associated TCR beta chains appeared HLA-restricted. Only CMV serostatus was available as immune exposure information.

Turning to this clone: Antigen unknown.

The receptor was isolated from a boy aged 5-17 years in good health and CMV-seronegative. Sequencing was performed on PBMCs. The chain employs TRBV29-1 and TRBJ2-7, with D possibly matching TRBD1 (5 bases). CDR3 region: CSVGGRVGSYEQYF. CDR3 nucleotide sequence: TGCAGCGTTGGAGGCAGGGTAGGGTCCTACGAGCAGTACTTC.